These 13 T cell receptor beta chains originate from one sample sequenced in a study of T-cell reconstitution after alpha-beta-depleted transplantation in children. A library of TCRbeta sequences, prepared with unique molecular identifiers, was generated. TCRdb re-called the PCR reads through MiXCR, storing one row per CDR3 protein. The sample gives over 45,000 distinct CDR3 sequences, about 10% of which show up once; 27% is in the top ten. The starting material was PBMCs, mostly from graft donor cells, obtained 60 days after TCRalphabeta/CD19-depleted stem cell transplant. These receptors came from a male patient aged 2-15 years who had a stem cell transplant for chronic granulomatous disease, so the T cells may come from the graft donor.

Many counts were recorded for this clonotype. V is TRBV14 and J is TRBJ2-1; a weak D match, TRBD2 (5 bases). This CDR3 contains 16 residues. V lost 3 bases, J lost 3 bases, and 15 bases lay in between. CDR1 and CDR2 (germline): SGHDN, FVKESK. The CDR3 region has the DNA TGTGCCAGCAGCCAGGACTCCCCAAAGTTCTACAATGAGCAGTTCTTC. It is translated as CASSQDSPKFYNEQFF.

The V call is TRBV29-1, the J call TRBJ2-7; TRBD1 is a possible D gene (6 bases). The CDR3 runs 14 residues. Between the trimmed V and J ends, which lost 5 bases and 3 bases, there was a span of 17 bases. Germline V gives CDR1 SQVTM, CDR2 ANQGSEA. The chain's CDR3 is CSVPQGPPYYEQYF. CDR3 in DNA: TGCAGCGTTCCACAGGGTCCCCCTTACTACGAGCAGTACTTC.

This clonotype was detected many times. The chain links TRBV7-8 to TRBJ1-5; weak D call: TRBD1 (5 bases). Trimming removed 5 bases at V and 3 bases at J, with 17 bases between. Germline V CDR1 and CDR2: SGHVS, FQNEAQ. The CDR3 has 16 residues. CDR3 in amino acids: CASSIRPQGSNQPQHF. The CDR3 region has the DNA TGTGCCAGCAGCATTCGACCCCAGGGCTCCAATCAGCCCCAGCATTTT.

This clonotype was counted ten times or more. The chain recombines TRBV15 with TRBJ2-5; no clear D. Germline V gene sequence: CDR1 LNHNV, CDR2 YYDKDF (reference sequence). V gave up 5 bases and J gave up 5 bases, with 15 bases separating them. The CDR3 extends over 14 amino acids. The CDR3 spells CATSGPSSGETQYF. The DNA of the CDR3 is TGTGCCACCAGCGGCCCCTCGTCCGGTGAGACCCAGTACTTC. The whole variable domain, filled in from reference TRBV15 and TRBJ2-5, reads DAMVIQNPRYQVTQFGKPVTLSCSQTLNHNVMYWYQQKSSQAPKLLFHYYDKDFNNEADTPDNFQSRRPNTSFCFLDIRSPGLGDTAMYLCATSGPSSGETQYFGPGTRLLVL.

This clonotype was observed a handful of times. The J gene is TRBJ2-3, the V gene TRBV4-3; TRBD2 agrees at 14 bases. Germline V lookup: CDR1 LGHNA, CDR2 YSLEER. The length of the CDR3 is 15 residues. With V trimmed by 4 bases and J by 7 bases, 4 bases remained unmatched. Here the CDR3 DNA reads TGCGCCAGCAGCCCAGGACTAGCGGGAGGCAATACGCAGTATTTT. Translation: CASSPGLAGGNTQYF.

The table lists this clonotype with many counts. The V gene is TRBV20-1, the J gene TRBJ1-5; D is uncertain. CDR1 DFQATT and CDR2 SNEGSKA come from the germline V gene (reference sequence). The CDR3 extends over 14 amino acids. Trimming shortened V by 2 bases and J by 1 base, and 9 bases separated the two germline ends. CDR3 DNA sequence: TGCAGTGCTAGAACCGGTTTGAGCAATCAGCCCCAGCATTTT. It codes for CSARTGLSNQPQHF.

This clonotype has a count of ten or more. CDR3 bases: TGTGCCAGCACCAAGGACAGTTGCCGTAATTCACCCCTCCACTTT. Translating it yields CASTKDSCRNSPLHF. This chain links TRBV25-1 with TRBJ1-6; D might be TRBD1 (6 bases). This CDR3 region has 15 residues. Trimming left V 7 bases short and J 6 bases short, with 16 bases between. Germline V gene data show CDR1 as MGHDK and CDR2 as SYGVNS.

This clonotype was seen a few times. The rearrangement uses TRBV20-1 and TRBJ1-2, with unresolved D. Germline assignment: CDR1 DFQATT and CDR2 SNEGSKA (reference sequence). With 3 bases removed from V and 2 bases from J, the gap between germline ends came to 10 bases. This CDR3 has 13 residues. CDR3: CSARRSENYGYTF. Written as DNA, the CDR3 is TGCAGTGCTAGGCGTTCGGAAAACTATGGCTACACCTTC.

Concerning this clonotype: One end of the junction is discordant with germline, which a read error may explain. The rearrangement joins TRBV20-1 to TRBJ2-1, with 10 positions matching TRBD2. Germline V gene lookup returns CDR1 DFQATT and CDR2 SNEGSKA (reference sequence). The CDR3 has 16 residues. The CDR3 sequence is CCARDTQSGRASEQFF. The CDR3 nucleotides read TGCTGTGCTAGAGATACTCAGAGCGGGAGGGCCAGTGAGCAGTTCTTC.

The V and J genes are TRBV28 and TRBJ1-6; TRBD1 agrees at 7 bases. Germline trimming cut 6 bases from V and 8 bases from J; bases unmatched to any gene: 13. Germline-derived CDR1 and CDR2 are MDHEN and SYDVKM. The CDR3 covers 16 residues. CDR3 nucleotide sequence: TGTGCCAGCAGATTCCAGTACGGGACAGCCGATTCACCCCTCCACTTT. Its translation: CASRFQYGTADSPLHF.

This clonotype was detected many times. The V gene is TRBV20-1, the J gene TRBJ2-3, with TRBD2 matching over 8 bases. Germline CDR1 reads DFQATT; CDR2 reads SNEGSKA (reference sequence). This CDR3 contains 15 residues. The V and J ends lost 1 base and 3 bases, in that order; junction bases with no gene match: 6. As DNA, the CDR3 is TGCAGTGCTAGAGTTCCGAGCGGGAGAACAGATACGCAGTATTTT. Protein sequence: CSARVPSGRTDTQYF.

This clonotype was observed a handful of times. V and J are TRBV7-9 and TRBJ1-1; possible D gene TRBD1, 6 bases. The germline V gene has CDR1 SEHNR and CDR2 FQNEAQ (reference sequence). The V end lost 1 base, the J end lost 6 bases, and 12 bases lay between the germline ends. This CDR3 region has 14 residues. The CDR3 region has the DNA TGTGCCAGCAGCTTAGGTCAGGGGTGGGCTGAAGCTTTCTTT. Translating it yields CASSLGQGWAEAFF.

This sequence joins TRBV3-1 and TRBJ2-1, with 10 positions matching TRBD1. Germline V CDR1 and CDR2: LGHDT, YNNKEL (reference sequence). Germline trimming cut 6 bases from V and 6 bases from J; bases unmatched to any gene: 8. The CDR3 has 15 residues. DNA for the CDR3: TGTGCCAGCAGGGAGGGACAGGGGTTCCGCAATGAGCAGTTCTTC. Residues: CASREGQGFRNEQFF.